This T cell receptor beta chain was captured by sequencing in a study of blood T cell repertoires in COVID-19. Profiling relied on immunoSEQ multiplex PCR, and the TCRdb table lists in-frame clones only, not all of them. The sample has approximately 300,000 clones; 85% to 90% are singletons. J gave up 8 bases and V 5 bases, and 9 bases lay outside the gene matches. This CDR3 contains 15 residues. Germline assignment: CDR1 MDHEN and CDR2 SYDVKM. The sample was peripheral blood. The chain links TRBV28 to TRBJ1-2, with 12 bases identical to TRBD1. The sequence was collected from a young man with acute or convalescent COVID-19. CDR3 nucleotides: TGTGCCAGCAGTCCCGCGGGACAGGGGGCAAGGGGCTACACCTTC. It is translated as CASSPAGQGARGYTF.